The rows below give T cell receptor beta chains drawn from one sample of a study of blood T cell repertoires in COVID-19. Method: immunoSEQ multiplex PCR; TCRdb's copy keeps in-frame clones and lacks some. This sample carries fewer than 300,000 clones, about 89% of them seen once, and the ten largest clones take 2% to 3%. Specimen: peripheral blood. The receptor set was obtained from a woman between 45 and 65 years old with acute or convalescent COVID-19. The CDR3 runs from the conserved cysteine through the conserved F or W. A D gene is named only where the DNA matches it firmly. Only part of the rows carry a size: once, few, many, or a class if the clone is expanded.

cdr3_aa,cdr3_nt,j_call,v_call,d_call,clone_size
CASSLRLSSTYEQYF,TGTGCCAGCAGCTTACGATTGTCATCCACATACGAGCAGTACTTC,TRBJ2-7,TRBV7-9,-,-
CASGSTGGGGQPQHF,TGTGCCAGCGGGTCGACAGGGGGCGGGGGTCAGCCCCAGCATTTT,TRBJ1-5,TRBV28,TRBD1,-
CASSIRDGENGYTF,TGTGCCAGCAGTATCCGCGACGGAGAAAATGGCTACACCTTC,TRBJ1-2,TRBV19,-,-
CASRLPLFAGRSYNEQFF,TGTGCAAGTCGCTTACCCCTATTCGCGGGACGCTCCTACAATGAGCAGTTCTTC,TRBJ2-1,TRBV12-2,-,-
CASSLGSGITEAFF,TGTGCCAGCAGCTTGGGATCCGGGATCACTGAAGCTTTCTTT,TRBJ1-1,TRBV5-4,-,-
CSLTGTSGMDEQFF,TGCAGCCTAACCGGGACTAGCGGGATGGATGAGCAGTTCTTC,TRBJ2-1,TRBV29-1,TRBD2,once
CASSTDSLSSGNTIYF,TGTGCCAGCAGCACTGACAGCCTTAGCTCTGGAAACACCATATATTTT,TRBJ1-3,TRBV27,-,-
CASSFRTGQTQHF,TGTGCCAGCAGCTTTCGGACAGGCCAAACCCAGCATTTT,TRBJ1-5,TRBV3-1/TRBV3-2,TRBD1,-
CSVASGYEQYF,TGCAGCGTTGCGAGCGGATACGAGCAGTACTTC,TRBJ2-7,TRBV29-1,-,-
CAISAGGPVKGDTQYF,TGTGCCATCAGTGCGGGCGGTCCTGTAAAGGGGGATACGCAGTATTTT,TRBJ2-3,TRBV10-3,-,once
CASSPSTTGQPQHF,TGTGCCAGCAGTCCCAGCACCACGGGGCAGCCCCAGCATTTT,TRBJ1-5,TRBV6-2/TRBV6-3,-,-
CASRGQGDYGYTF,TGCGCCAGCAGAGGACAGGGAGACTATGGCTACACCTTC,TRBJ1-2,TRBV10-2,TRBD1,-
CASSSQGGLATDTQYF,TGTGCCAGCAGCTCTCAGGGAGGGCTGGCGACAGATACGCAGTATTTT,TRBJ2-3,TRBV7-6,TRBD2,-
CASSLTSGSSYEQYF,TGTGCCAGCAGCCTCACTAGCGGGAGCTCCTACGAGCAGTACTTC,TRBJ2-7,TRBV3-1/TRBV3-2,TRBD2,-
CASSLGPPTGGSNIQYF,TGCGCCAGCAGCTTGGGCCCCCCTACAGGGGGGTCGAACATTCAGTACTTC,TRBJ2-4,TRBV5-1,TRBD1,-
CASRQGAGELFF,TGTGCCAGCAGACAGGGGGCCGGGGAGCTGTTTTTT,TRBJ2-2,TRBV12-3/TRBV12-4,TRBD1,-
CASSYSRQAGEQYF,TGTGCCAGCAGTTACTCGCGACAGGCGGGTGAGCAGTACTTC,TRBJ2-7,TRBV6-5,-,-
CASSFGTAWEQYF,TGTGCCAGCAGCTTCGGGACTGCGTGGGAGCAGTACTTC,TRBJ2-7,TRBV11-1,-,-
CASRPYDRGRNTIYF,TGTGCCAGCAGACCCTACGACAGGGGGAGAAACACCATATATTTT,TRBJ1-3,TRBV11-2,TRBD1,-
CASSRDKNTGELFF,TGTGCCAGCAGCAGGGACAAGAACACCGGGGAGCTGTTTTTT,TRBJ2-2,TRBV7-2,-,-
CASSQADNEQFF,TGTGCCAGCAGCCAAGCTGACAATGAGCAGTTCTTC,TRBJ2-1,TRBV3-1/TRBV3-2,-,-
CASSVVTGAAGELFF,TGTGCCAGCAGTGTGGTGACAGGGGCCGCCGGGGAGCTGTTTTTT,TRBJ2-2,TRBV2,TRBD1,once
CASSYSREGQPQHF,TGTGCCAGCAGTTACTCCAGGGAGGGTCAGCCCCAGCATTTT,TRBJ1-5,TRBV6-5,-,-
CASSAPPLPGGSLRREQYF,TGTGCCAGCAGCGCACCACCGCTCCCCGGGGGATCTCTAAGGCGCGAGCAGTACTTC,TRBJ2-7,TRBV21-1,-,-
CATSSIPGQGAKNIQYF,TGTGCCACCAGCAGTATACCGGGACAGGGGGCCAAAAACATTCAGTACTTC,TRBJ2-4,TRBV15,TRBD1,-
CASRTPGGTETQYF,TGTGCCAGCAGGACTCCTGGCGGGACGGAGACCCAGTACTTC,TRBJ2-5,TRBV6-5,-,-
CASSPNRGPRGVAEAFF,TGTGCCAGCAGTCCGAACAGGGGCCCACGAGGGGTGGCTGAAGCTTTCTTT,TRBJ1-1,TRBV28,TRBD1,-
CASSFIADNEQFF,TGCGCCAGCAGCTTTATAGCGGACAATGAGCAGTTCTTC,TRBJ2-1,TRBV5-1,-,once
CASSSRRGATNEKLFF,TGTGCCAGCAGTTCCCGACGGGGTGCAACTAATGAAAAACTGTTTTTT,TRBJ1-4,TRBV28,-,-
CASRHTFGAGAYEQYF,TGTGCCAGCAGACATACCTTCGGGGCGGGAGCCTACGAGCAGTACTTC,TRBJ2-7,TRBV6-6,TRBD2,-
CASSASVNTEAFF,TGTGCCAGCAGTGCCTCGGTCAACACTGAAGCTTTCTTT,TRBJ1-1,TRBV28,-,-
CASSFQGIRNQPQHF,TGTGCCAGCAGTTTCCAGGGGATTCGAAATCAGCCCCAGCATTTT,TRBJ1-5,TRBV28,-,-
CAWRGQGSGQGAFF,TGTGCCTGGAGGGGCCAGGGAAGTGGACAGGGAGCTTTCTTT,TRBJ1-1,TRBV30,TRBD1,-
CASSLRQGNGYTF,TGTGCCAGCAGCTTGAGGCAGGGGAATGGCTACACCTTC,TRBJ1-2,TRBV5-6,-,-
CASSRVRQGGNTIYF,TGTGCCAGCAGTAGGGTTAGACAGGGCGGAAACACCATATATTTT,TRBJ1-3,TRBV2,TRBD1,-
CASSLGFGTSGYEQYF,TGCGCCAGCAGCTTGGGGTTCGGGACTAGCGGCTACGAGCAGTACTTC,TRBJ2-7,TRBV5-1,TRBD2,-
CASRPGSASIYGYTF,TGTGCCAGCCGCCCCGGCAGCGCCTCAATTTATGGCTACACCTTC,TRBJ1-2,TRBV28,-,-